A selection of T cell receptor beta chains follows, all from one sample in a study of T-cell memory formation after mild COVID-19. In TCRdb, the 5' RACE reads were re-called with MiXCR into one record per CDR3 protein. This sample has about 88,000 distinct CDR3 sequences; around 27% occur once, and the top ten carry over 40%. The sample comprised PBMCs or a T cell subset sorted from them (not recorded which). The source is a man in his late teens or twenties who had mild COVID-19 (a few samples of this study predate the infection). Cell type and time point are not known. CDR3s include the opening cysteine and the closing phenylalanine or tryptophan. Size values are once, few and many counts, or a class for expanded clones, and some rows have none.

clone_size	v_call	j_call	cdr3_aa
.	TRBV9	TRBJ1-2	CASSVGGTASITF
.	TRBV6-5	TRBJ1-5	CASSSTQGLGYQPQHF
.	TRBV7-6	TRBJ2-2	CASSHLTSELFF
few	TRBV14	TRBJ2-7	CASSPRDFLPNEQYF
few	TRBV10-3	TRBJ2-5	CAIRADRGFQETQYF
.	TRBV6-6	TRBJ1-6	CASSYSTDNSPLHF
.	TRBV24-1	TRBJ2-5	CATSAPGTEETQYF
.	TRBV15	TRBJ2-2	CATGWRGNTGELFF
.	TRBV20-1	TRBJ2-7	CSARGPAGGRSYEQYF
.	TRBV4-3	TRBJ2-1	CASSQGAGGVDEQFF
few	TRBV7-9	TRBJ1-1	CAGGTGSLEAFF
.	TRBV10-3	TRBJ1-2	CAISETSGQGAYGYTF
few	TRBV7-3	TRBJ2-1	CASSLGPQPRYNEQFF
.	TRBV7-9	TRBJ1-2	CASSWGEDYGYTF
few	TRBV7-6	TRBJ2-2	CASSLTPGRIGELFF
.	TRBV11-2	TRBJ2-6	CASSSPPGPGANVLTF
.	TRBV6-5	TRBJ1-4	CASRGETMATNEKLFF
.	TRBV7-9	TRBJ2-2	CASSTFLGRNTGELFF
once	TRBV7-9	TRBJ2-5	CASSPRGTSQETQYF
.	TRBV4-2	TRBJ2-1	CASSQAGDGTEQFF
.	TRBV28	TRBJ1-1	CASRPLMGNTEAFF
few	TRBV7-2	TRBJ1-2	CASSPRWEGGGYTF
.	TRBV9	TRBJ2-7	CASSVEGGATYEQYF
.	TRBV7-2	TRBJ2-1	CASSLAVVSSYNEQFF
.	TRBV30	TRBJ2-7	CAWRAASSYEQYF
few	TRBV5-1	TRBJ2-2	CASSLGQKPGELFF